The 16 T cell receptor beta chains listed next were all sequenced from one sample in a study of shared clonotypes between healthy human individuals. Naivety among CD8 cells was defined by CD45RO negativity and positive CCR7 selection, thereby excluding terminally differentiated effector memory CD45RA+ cells. Repertoires were generated with immunoSEQ multiplex PCR, while TCRdb's copy carries only in-frame clones and drops some. The sample contains about 2.1 million clones, around 93% of which appear only once. The sequenced sample consisted of naive CD8+ T cells from PBMCs. Receptors were obtained from a man younger than 35 in good health. Some clones in this sample may be carry-over from other donors' samples.

The chain recombines TRBV4-1 with TRBJ2-2; D is unresolved. In germline, CDR1 is MGHRA, CDR2 YSYEKL. V was cut by 3 bases and J by 1 base, with 12 bases left in between. The CDR3 covers 16 residues. The CDR3 nucleotides read TGCGCCAGCAGCCAGAGTGGGCGAGGGAACACCGGGGAGCTGTTTTTT. Translated, it gives CASSQSGRGNTGELFF.

The chain links TRBV4-3 to TRBJ1-1; no clear D. With 3 bases removed from V and 2 bases from J, the gap between germline ends came to 16 bases. Germline CDR1 and CDR2: LGHNA and YSLEER. The CDR3 runs to 16 residues. DNA for the CDR3: TGCGCCAGCAGCCACCTGACTTCGGCCCGTAACACTGAAGCTTTCTTT. This sequence encodes CASSHLTSARNTEAFF.

This clone appeared once. The rearrangement joins TRBV30 to TRBJ2-1; D call uncertain. The V end was cut by 0 bases, the J end by 10 bases, with 13 bases between. Germline V gene sequence: CDR1 GTSNPN, CDR2 SVGIG (reference sequence). The length of the CDR3 is 13 residues. The CDR3 region is CAWSVIVSKEQFF. The CDR3, as DNA: TGTGCCTGGAGTGTTATCGTTTCGAAGGAGCAGTTCTTC. The entire variable domain, with the rest obtained from reference TRBV30 and TRBJ2-1, is as follows: SQTIHQWPATLVQPVGSPLSLECTVEGTSNPNLYWYRQAAGRGLQLLFYSVGIGQISSEVPQNLSASRPQDRQFILSSKKLLLSDSGFYLCAWSVIVSKEQFFGPGTRLTVL.

Comment on this clone: Other DNA sequences of this sample code for an identical CDR3. This chain links TRBV25-1 with TRBJ2-2; D remains ambiguous. The germline V gene has CDR1 MGHDK and CDR2 SYGVNS. There are 13 residues in the CDR3. Trimming stripped 1 base from V and 5 bases from J, with 5 bases between. CDR3 coding DNA: TGTGCCAGCAGTGAATTTAGGACCGGGGAGCTGTTTTTT. It codes for CASSEFRTGELFF. The full variable domain, in which reference TRBV25-1 and TRBJ2-2 provide the parts outside the CDR3, is EADIYQTPRYLVIGTGKKITLECSQTMGHDKMYWYQQDPGMELHLIHYSYGVNSTEKGDLSSESTVSRIRTEHFPLTLESARPSHTSQYLCASSEFRTGELFFGEGSRLTVL.

The chain links TRBV14 to TRBJ2-2; D not resolved. From germline, CDR1 is SGHDN and CDR2 FVKESK. This CDR3 region has 17 residues. V lost 0 bases and J 0 bases, leaving 11 bases between the germline ends. Here the CDR3 DNA reads TGTGCCAGCAGCCAAGATAGGTACGAGGCGAACACCGGGGAGCTGTTTTTT. As protein: CASSQDRYEANTGELFF.

A few counts support this clone. The chain couples TRBV27 to TRBJ2-2; D is unresolved. This CDR3 region has 13 residues. Looked up from germline, CDR1 is MNHEY and CDR2 is SMNVEV (reference sequence). V lost 7 bases and J 0 bases, leaving 6 bases between the germline ends. CDR3 residues: CASTPANTGELFF. The CDR3, as DNA: TGTGCCAGCACCCCAGCGAACACCGGGGAGCTGTTTTTT.

This rearrangement joins TRBV21-1 to TRBJ1-2. TRBV21-1 is reported as a pseudogene. The CDR3 length is 14 residues. The CDR3 nucleotides are TGTGCCAGCAGCAAATGGGGGGGTCCGGGTGGCTACACCTTC. It is translated as CASSKWGGPGGYTF.

The chain joins TRBV4-2 to TRBJ2-3; D is possibly TRBD1 (5 bases). The V gene lost 10 bases and the J gene lost 4 bases, with 9 bases spanning the gap. Germline CDR1 LGHNA, CDR2 YNFKEQ. This CDR3 has 11 amino acids. This CDR3 reads CATEGADTQYF. The CDR3 DNA sequence: TGTGCCACCGAAGGGGCAGATACGCAGTATTTT.

J is TRBJ1-1 and V is TRBV6-5; D is undetermined. V lost 2 bases to trimming and J lost 6 bases, with 7 bases between them. The germline V gene encodes CDR1 MNHEY and CDR2 SVGAGI. The length of the CDR3 is 12 residues. The CDR3 loop is CASSYEFPEAFF. The DNA for the CDR3 is TGTGCCAGCAGTTACGAGTTTCCTGAAGCTTTCTTT.

The rearrangement uses TRBV7-2 and TRBJ2-7; maybe TRBD2 (5 bases). Germline CDR1 and CDR2: SGHTA and FQGNSA. The CDR3 loop spans 14 amino acids. The germline V and J ends were trimmed by 5 bases and 1 base, with 12 bases remaining between them. The CDR3: CASSADRGSYEQYF. DNA for the CDR3: TGTGCCAGCAGCGCCGACCGGGGATCCTACGAGCAGTACTTC.

This clone was detected only once. This rearrangement joins TRBV27 to TRBJ2-7; 7 nucleotides line up with TRBD1. Trimming cost V 0 bases and J 3 bases; bases outside gene matches: 11. The V gene's germline CDR1 is MNHEY and CDR2 SMNVEV (reference sequence). The CDR3 spans 17 residues. The CDR3 loop is CASSLSGTAIALYEQYF. As DNA, the CDR3 is TGTGCCAGCAGTTTATCGGGGACAGCCATTGCCCTCTACGAGCAGTACTTC.

Of note for this clone: At the DNA level, this CDR3 is encoded by other sequences in the same sample as well. The rearrangement uses TRBV15 and TRBJ2-2; no reliable D call. The germline V and J ends were trimmed by 0 bases and 9 bases, with 5 bases remaining between them. This CDR3 region has 12 residues. Looked up from germline, CDR1 is LNHNV and CDR2 is YYDKDF (reference sequence). The CDR3 protein is CATSRDLRELFF. The CDR3 nucleotides read TGTGCCACCAGCAGAGATCTGAGGGAGCTGTTTTTT.

The chain has TRBV5-1 and TRBJ1-2; TRBD1 aligns across 7 bases. CDR1 and CDR2 (germline): SGHRS, YFSETQ. V lost 4 bases, J lost 6 bases, and 9 bases stayed unmatched. This CDR3 spans 14 amino acids. The CDR3 protein is CASSLGTDPNGYTF. The CDR3 DNA follows: TGCGCCAGCAGCCTAGGGACAGACCCTAATGGCTACACCTTC.

The rearrangement joins TRBV7-2 to TRBJ2-1, with 12 bases matching TRBD2. Germline-derived CDR1 and CDR2 are SGHTA and FQGNSA. V was clipped by 5 bases and J by 0 bases; unmatched bases: 11. The CDR3 covers 19 residues. CDR3 residues: CASSAGTSGFLSSYNEQFF. CDR3 sequence (DNA): TGTGCCAGCAGCGCCGGGACTAGCGGGTTCTTAAGCTCCTACAATGAGCAGTTCTTC.

This chain uses TRBV7-8 with TRBJ2-1, with D possibly TRBD2 on 5 matching bases. Trimming removed 4 bases at V and 2 bases at J, with 18 bases between. This CDR3 spans 17 amino acids. The germline CDR1 and CDR2 sequences are SGHVS and FQNEAQ. The CDR3 region is CASSSTLLADAYNEQFF. In nucleotides, the CDR3 is TGTGCCAGCAGCTCCACGCTCCTAGCCGATGCCTACAATGAGCAGTTCTTC.

The genes are TRBV15 and TRBJ2-3, with 7 bases lining up with TRBD1. The CDR3 is 15 amino acids. CDR1 and CDR2 from the germline V gene are LNHNV and YYDKDF (reference sequence). V dropped 0 bases and J dropped 4; count of bases not matched to a gene: 4. Written as DNA, the CDR3 is TGTGCCACCAGCAGAGACGACAGGGACGCAGATACGCAGTATTTT. Translation: CATSRDDRDADTQYF.